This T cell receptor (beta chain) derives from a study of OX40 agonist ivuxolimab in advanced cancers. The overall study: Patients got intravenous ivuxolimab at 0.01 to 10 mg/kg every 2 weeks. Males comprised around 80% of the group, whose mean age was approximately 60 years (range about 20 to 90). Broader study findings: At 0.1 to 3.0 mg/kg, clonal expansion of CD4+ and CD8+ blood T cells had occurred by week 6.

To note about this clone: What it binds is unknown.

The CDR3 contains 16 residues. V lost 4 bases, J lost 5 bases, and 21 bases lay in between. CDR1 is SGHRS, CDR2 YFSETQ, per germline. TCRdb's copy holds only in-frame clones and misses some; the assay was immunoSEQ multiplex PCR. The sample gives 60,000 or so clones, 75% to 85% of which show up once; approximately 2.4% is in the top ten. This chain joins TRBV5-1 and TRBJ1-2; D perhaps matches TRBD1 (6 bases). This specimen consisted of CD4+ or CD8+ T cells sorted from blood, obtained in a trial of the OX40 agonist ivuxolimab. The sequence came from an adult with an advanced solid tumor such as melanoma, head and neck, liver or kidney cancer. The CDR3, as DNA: TGCGCCAGCAGCCCTGGGGGCGATCGGGGCGGGTATGGCTACACCTTC. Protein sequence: CASSPGGDRGGYGYTF.